These 22 T cell receptor beta chains share one sample of origin, sequenced in a study of technical replicates of blood from four donors. Clones were sequenced by immunoSEQ multiplex PCR, and TCRdb holds only the in-frame ones, with some missing. The sample carries about 82,000 clones, just over 95% recorded once. Sequencing was performed on T cells isolated from PBMCs. All receptors come from a human donor in good health.

V and J are TRBV6-5 and TRBJ2-1; weak D call: TRBD2 (6 bases). This CDR3 has 15 amino acids. The V end was cut by 5 bases, the J end by 1 base, with 12 bases between. CDR1 is MNHEY, CDR2 SVGAGI, per germline. The DNA of the CDR3 is TGTGCCAGCAGTGGGGGACTCCCATCCTACAATGAGCAGTTCTTC. This sequence encodes CASSGGLPSYNEQFF.

The table lists this clone with a few counts. This rearrangement joins TRBV5-1 to TRBJ2-1; D uncertain. The CDR3 covers 17 residues. Germline CDR1 and CDR2: SGHRS and YFSETQ. V shed 3 bases and J shed 5 bases, with 21 bases lying between them. The CDR3 coding sequence is TGCGCCAGCAGCTCCCGGGTAGTTCGGCGCTTAAACAATGAGCAGTTCTTC. Translating it yields CASSSRVVRRLNNEQFF.

This clone was seen once. The genes are TRBV6-1 and TRBJ1-3, with a possible D match to TRBD1 (6 bases). CDR1 MNHNS and CDR2 SASEGT come from the germline V gene. The V gene lost 7 bases and the J gene lost 0 bases, with 10 bases spanning the gap. The CDR3 sequence is 14 residues long. This CDR3 is CASTRGPSGNTIYF. Here the CDR3 DNA reads TGTGCCAGCACGCGGGGGCCCTCTGGAAACACCATATATTTT.

The chain uses TRBV11-2 and TRBJ1-4, with a weak D call TRBD1 (5 bases). The CDR3 contains 16 residues. Deletions cut 2 bases from V and 0 bases from J, with 10 bases between. Germline assignment: CDR1 SGHAT and CDR2 FQNNGV. CDR3 DNA: TGTGCCAGCAGCTTATTAAGACAGTCAACTAATGAAAAACTGTTTTTT. Its protein product is CASSLLRQSTNEKLFF.

The J gene is TRBJ2-4, the V gene TRBV28, with D possibly being TRBD2 (7 bases). Germline V gene data show CDR1 as MDHEN and CDR2 as SYDVKM. This CDR3 region has 14 residues. The V and J ends lost 6 bases and 6 bases respectively, with 15 bases between them. This chain's CDR3 is CASRPSRGGNIQYF. The CDR3 region has the DNA TGTGCCAGCAGACCCTCTAGGGGGGGAAACATTCAGTACTTC. Full variable domain (rest looked up from reference TRBV28 and TRBJ2-4): DVKVTQSSRYLVKRTGEKVFLECVQDMDHENMFWYRQDPGLGLRLIYFSYDVKMKEKGDIPEGYSVSREKKERFSLILESASTNQTSMYLCASRPSRGGNIQYFGAGTRLSVL.

As concerns this clone: Other DNA sequences from this sample encode an identical CDR3 as well. The rearrangement joins TRBV11-2 to TRBJ2-7, with a possible D match to TRBD1 (5 bases). Germline CDR1 SGHAT, CDR2 FQNNGV. Trimming took off 1 base at V and 2 bases at J, with 12 bases between the two ends. The length of the CDR3 is 15 residues. CDR3 sequence reads: CASSLVGDSPYEQYF. The CDR3 DNA reads TGTGCCAGCAGCTTAGTAGGAGACAGTCCCTACGAGCAGTACTTC.

V usage is TRBV7-2 and J usage is TRBJ2-5; 11 positions match TRBD2. This CDR3 has 15 residues. With 1 base clipped from V and 5 bases from J, the junction kept 3 bases outside the gene matches. From germline, CDR1 is SGHTA and CDR2 FQGNSA. In DNA, the CDR3 is TGTGCCAGCAGCTTAGGCAGGACTAGCGGGGAGACCCAGTACTTC. This sequence encodes CASSLGRTSGETQYF.

V gene TRBV7-8 combines with J gene TRBJ2-1; TRBD2 aligns across 11 bases. The CDR3 runs 16 residues. The germline CDR1 and CDR2 sequences are SGHVS and FQNEAQ. Unmatched junction bases numbered 7, after V lost 5 bases and J lost 4 bases. The CDR3 region has the DNA TGTGCCAGCAGCCAACTAGCGGGAGCATGGTACAATGAGCAGTTCTTC. Protein: CASSQLAGAWYNEQFF.

This clone has just a few counts. The chain recombines TRBV5-1 with TRBJ2-7; the D is unclear. This CDR3 contains 16 residues. The V end was cut by 7 bases, the J end by 2 bases, with 22 bases between. Germline V gives CDR1 SGHRS, CDR2 YFSETQ. CDR3 region: CASAPVLEQRTYEQYF. The CDR3 nucleotides are TGCGCCAGCGCCCCTGTACTTGAGCAGAGGACCTACGAGCAGTACTTC. The whole variable domain, filled in from reference TRBV5-1 and TRBJ2-7, reads KAGVTQTPRYLIKTRGQQVTLSCSPISGHRSVSWYQQTPGQGLQFLFEYFSETQRNKGNFPGRFSGRQFSNSRSEMNVSTLELGDSALYLCASAPVLEQRTYEQYFGPGTRLTVT.

This clone was seen a single time. The chain combines TRBV2 with TRBJ2-3; 9 nucleotides agree with TRBD2. Trimming cost V 11 bases and J 2 bases; bases outside gene matches: 11. Per the germline V gene, CDR1 is SNHLY and CDR2 is FYNNEI. The CDR3 length is 15 residues. The CDR3 coding sequence is TGTGCCGCCCAGGGGTCTAGCGGGATCACAGATACGCAGTATTTT. The encoded protein is CAAQGSSGITDTQYF.

This clone was recorded only once. This rearrangement joins TRBV19 to TRBJ2-1; 7 positions match TRBD1. Germline V lookup: CDR1 LNHDA, CDR2 SQIVND (reference sequence). The CDR3 extends over 13 amino acids. J gave up 9 bases and V 7 bases, and 9 bases lay outside the gene matches. CDR3 DNA sequence: TGTGCCAGTAACCCGACAGGGAAGGGTGAGCAGTTCTTC. Its protein product is CASNPTGKGEQFF.

The rearrangement joins TRBV6-6 to TRBJ1-2; D gene ambiguous. Looked up from germline, CDR1 is MNHNY and CDR2 is SVGAGI (reference sequence). V lost 7 bases and J lost 4, with 19 bases in between. The CDR3 runs 15 residues. CDR3 sequence reads: CASNPVTDLLYGYTF. In DNA, the CDR3 is TGTGCCAGCAATCCGGTTACAGATCTACTCTATGGCTACACCTTC.

The V call is TRBV27, the J call TRBJ2-1, with 13 bases identical to TRBD2. The CDR3 extends over 15 amino acids. The germline V gene has CDR1 MNHEY and CDR2 SMNVEV (reference sequence). Germline trimming cut 5 bases from V and 8 bases from J; bases unmatched to any gene: 6. CDR3 amino acids: CASSPLAGGYDEQFF. CDR3 coding DNA: TGTGCCAGCAGTCCACTAGCGGGAGGGTACGATGAGCAGTTCTTC.

This chain uses TRBV5-4 with TRBJ2-1, with 10 bases that match TRBD2. J lost 9 bases, V lost 0 bases, and 12 bases had no gene match. The CDR3 covers 17 residues. The germline CDR1 and CDR2 sequences are SGHNT and YYREEE (reference sequence). CDR3 in amino acids: CASSLGLWLAGVGEQFF. CDR3 DNA: TGTGCCAGCAGCTTGGGCCTTTGGCTAGCGGGAGTAGGTGAGCAGTTCTTC.

The V and J genes are TRBV5-1 and TRBJ2-1; a possible D gene is TRBD2 (6 bases). V was cut by 0 bases and J by 0 bases, with 7 bases left in between. This CDR3 has 15 residues. Germline CDR1 SGHRS, CDR2 YFSETQ. CDR3 loop: CASSLDGSSYNEQFF. CDR3 coding DNA: TGCGCCAGCAGCTTGGACGGGAGCTCCTACAATGAGCAGTTCTTC.

The chain uses TRBV9 and TRBJ2-5, with D possibly being TRBD1 (6 bases). CDR1 is SGDLS, CDR2 YYNGEE, per germline. Trimming stripped 3 bases from V and 4 bases from J, with 19 bases between. There are 16 residues in the CDR3. CDR3 loop: CASSATGTTPPETQYF. The CDR3 DNA reads as TGTGCCAGCAGCGCAACCGGGACAACTCCCCCAGAGACCCAGTACTTC.

This chain connects TRBV7-9 to TRBJ2-5, with D hard to call. Looked up from germline, CDR1 is SEHNR and CDR2 is FQNEAQ (reference sequence). Trimming stripped 1 base from V and 5 bases from J, with 8 bases between. CDR3 size: 13 residues. The CDR3 bases are TGTGCCAGCAGCTTAGGGAACAGCGAGACCCAGTACTTC. Its protein product is CASSLGNSETQYF.

This chain links TRBV2 with TRBJ2-1; D gene uncertain. V was cut by 2 bases and J by 13 bases, with 15 bases left in between. Germline CDR1 is SNHLY and CDR2 is FYNNEI. The CDR3 contains 13 residues. CDR3 in DNA: TGTGCCAGCAGTGAAACTACTCCTAGAGGCCAGTTCTTC. Protein sequence: CASSETTPRGQFF.

The chain uses TRBV6-5 and TRBJ1-1, with TRBD1 matching over 7 bases. V shed 6 bases, J shed 4 bases, and the junction held 5 bases outside the gene matches. This CDR3 has 13 residues. Germline-derived CDR1 and CDR2 are MNHEY and SVGAGI. CDR3 DNA: TGTGCCAGCAGACAGAGACAGGGCACTGAAGCTTTCTTT. Amino acids: CASRQRQGTEAFF.

The gene calls are TRBV7-3 and TRBJ2-1, with 7 bases fitting TRBD2. The CDR3 loop spans 12 amino acids. The germline V gene has CDR1 SGHTA and CDR2 FQGTGA. The V segment lost 8 bases and the J segment 5 bases; nucleotides outside the gene matches: 3. The CDR3 bases are TGTGCCAGCGGTGCGGGAGACAATGAGCAGTTCTTC. Its translation is CASGAGDNEQFF.

The chain combines TRBV9 with TRBJ2-7, with 13 bases identical to TRBD2. The germline V gene has CDR1 SGDLS and CDR2 YYNGEE. This CDR3 comprises 16 residues. Trimming at V came to 3 bases and at J to 6 bases, leaving 9 bases not matched to a gene. The CDR3: CASSGGVTSGRVEQYF. The CDR3 DNA is TGTGCCAGCAGCGGAGGGGTAACTAGCGGGAGGGTCGAGCAGTACTTC.

The chain employs TRBV6-5 and TRBJ2-5, with a weak D call TRBD1 (6 bases). Trimming left V 1 base short and J 7 bases short, with 10 bases between. The CDR3 loop spans 13 amino acids. The germline V gene encodes CDR1 MNHEY and CDR2 SVGAGI. CDR3 protein: CASSYLAGATQYF. CDR3 bases: TGTGCCAGCAGTTACTTGGCAGGGGCGACCCAGTACTTC.